Sequencing of this T cell receptor (beta chain) was carried out in a study of cytomegalovirus exposure and HLA in healthy donors. Study-wide background: A prior analysis found about 120 million unique TCR beta sequences from some 200 million T cells. Most donors, just over 80% of roughly 400 genotyped, fell in the Caucasian-associated ancestry cluster.

On this clone: As yet, its antigen is unknown.

Germline CDR1 SGHRS, CDR2 YFSETQ. The J segment lost 2 bases and the V segment lost 5 bases, leaving 10 bases of the junction unmatched. The CDR3 contains 15 residues. Points from the study as a whole: Some segments of the V type, notably TRBV6-2 and TRBV6-3, were excluded as indistinguishable. There were around 160 TCR beta chains listed as cytomegalovirus-associated.

The PCR made use of 60 Vbeta and 13 Jbeta primers. Data came from immunoSEQ multiplex PCR; TCRdb stores just in-frame clones and leaves some out. The sample table sets out about 77,000 clones. The genes are TRBV5-1 and TRBJ2-7, with 7 bases fitting TRBD2. The specimen was PBMCs. This clonotype originated in a man between 50 and 59 years old in good health and CMV-seropositive. CDR3 region: CASRFLTGGPYEQYF. For the CDR3, the DNA is TGCGCCAGCAGGTTCCTAACGGGAGGCCCCTACGAGCAGTACTTC.